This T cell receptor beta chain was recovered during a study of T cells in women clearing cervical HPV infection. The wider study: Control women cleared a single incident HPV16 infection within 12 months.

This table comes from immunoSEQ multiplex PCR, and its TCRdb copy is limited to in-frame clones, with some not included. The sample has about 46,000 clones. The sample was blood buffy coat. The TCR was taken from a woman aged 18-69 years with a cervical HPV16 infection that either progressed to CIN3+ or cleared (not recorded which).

CDR3 region: CASSSQSSGPSTDTQYF. The sequenced part of the CDR3 DNA is TGCGCCAGCAGCTCACAATCTAGCGGCCCTAGCACAGATACG. This chain connects TRBV5-1 to TRBJ2-3; 7 bases fit TRBD2. The read ends 3 residues shy of where the CDR3 ends; the end is completed using the germline J gene. This CDR3 has 17 residues. Germline V gene sequence: CDR1 SGHRS, CDR2 YFSETQ. With 3 bases clipped from V and 0 bases from J, the junction kept 10 bases outside the gene matches. Combining the CDR3 with reference TRBV5-1 and TRBJ2-3 gives the whole variable domain KAGVTQTPRYLIKTRGQQVTLSCSPISGHRSVSWYQQTPGQGLQFLFEYFSETQRNKGNFPGRFSGRQFSNSRSEMNVSTLELGDSALYLCASSSQSSGPSTDTQYFGPGTRLTVL.